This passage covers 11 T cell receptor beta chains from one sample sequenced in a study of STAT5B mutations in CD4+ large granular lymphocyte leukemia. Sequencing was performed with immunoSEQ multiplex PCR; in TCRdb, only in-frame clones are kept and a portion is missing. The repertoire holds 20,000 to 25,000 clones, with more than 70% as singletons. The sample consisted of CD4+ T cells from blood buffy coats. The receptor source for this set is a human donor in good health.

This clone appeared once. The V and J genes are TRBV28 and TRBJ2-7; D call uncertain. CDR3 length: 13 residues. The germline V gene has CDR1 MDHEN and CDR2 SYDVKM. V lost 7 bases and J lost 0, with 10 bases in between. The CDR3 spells CASKTGLSYEQYF. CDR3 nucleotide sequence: TGTGCCAGCAAGACTGGGCTCTCCTACGAGCAGTACTTC.

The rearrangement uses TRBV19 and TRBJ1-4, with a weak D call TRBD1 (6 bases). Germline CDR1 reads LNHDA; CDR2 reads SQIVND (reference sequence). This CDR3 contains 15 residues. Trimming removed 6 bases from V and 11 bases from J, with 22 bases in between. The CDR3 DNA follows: TGTGCCAGTAGCCCCCAGGGACAACCCTCGGCGAAACTGTTTTTT. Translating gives CASSPQGQPSAKLFF.

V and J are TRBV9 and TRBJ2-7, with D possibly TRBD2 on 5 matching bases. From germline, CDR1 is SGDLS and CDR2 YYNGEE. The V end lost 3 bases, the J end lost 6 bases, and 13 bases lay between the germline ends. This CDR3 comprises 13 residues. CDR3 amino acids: CASSATSLGEQYF. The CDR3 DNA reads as TGTGCCAGCAGCGCAACTAGTCTGGGCGAGCAGTACTTC.

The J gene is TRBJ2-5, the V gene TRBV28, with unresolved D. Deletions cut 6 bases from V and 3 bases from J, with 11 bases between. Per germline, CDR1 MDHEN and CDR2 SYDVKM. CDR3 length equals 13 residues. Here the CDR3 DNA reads TGTGCCAGCAGCTGGAGTTCCGAAGAGACCCAGTACTTC. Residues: CASSWSSEETQYF.

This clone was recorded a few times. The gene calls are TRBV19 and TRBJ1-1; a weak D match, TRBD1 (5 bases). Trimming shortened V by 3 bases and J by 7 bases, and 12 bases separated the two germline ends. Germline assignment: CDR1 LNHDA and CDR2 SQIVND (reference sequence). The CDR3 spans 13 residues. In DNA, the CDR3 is TGTGCCAGTAGTATCTGGGGGTTGGGTGAAGCTTTCTTT. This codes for CASSIWGLGEAFF.

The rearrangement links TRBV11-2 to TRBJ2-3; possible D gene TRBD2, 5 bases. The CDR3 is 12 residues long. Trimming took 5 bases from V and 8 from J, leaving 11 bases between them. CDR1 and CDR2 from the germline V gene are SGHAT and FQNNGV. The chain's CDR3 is CASSHDRGTQYF. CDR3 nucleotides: TGTGCCAGCAGCCATGATCGGGGTACGCAGTATTTT.

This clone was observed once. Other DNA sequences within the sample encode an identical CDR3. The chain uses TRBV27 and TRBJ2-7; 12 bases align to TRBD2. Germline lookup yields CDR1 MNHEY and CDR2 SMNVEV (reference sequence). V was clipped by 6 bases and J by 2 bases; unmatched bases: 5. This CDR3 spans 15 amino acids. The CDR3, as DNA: TGTGCCAGCAGCCAAGGACTAGCGGGACCCTACGAGCAGTACTTC. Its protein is CASSQGLAGPYEQYF.

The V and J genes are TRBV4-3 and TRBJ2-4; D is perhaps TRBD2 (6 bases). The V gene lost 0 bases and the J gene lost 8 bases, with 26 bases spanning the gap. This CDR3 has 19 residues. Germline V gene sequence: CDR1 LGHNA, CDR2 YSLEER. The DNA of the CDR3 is TGCGCCAGCAGCCAAGATAGGTTGGGCAGTGGCCCGTCGGGGGACATTCAGTACTTC. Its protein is CASSQDRLGSGPSGDIQYF.

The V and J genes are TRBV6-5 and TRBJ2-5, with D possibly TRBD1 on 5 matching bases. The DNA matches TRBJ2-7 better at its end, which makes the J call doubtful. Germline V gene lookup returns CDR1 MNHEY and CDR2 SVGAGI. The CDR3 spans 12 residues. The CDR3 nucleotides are TGTGCCAGCAGTTATATGGGGCGCGAGCAGTACTTC. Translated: CASSYMGREQYF.

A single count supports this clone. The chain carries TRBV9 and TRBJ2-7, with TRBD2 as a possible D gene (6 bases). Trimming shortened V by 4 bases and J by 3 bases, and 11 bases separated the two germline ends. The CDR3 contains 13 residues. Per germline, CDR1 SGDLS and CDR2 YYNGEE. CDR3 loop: CASSPGGVYEQYF. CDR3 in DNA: TGTGCCAGCAGCCCCGGAGGGGTCTACGAGCAGTACTTC.

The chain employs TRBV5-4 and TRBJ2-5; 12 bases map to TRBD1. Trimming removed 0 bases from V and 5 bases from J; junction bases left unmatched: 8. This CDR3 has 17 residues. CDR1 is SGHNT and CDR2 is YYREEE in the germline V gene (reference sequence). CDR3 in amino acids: CASSLGSGTGGVETQYF. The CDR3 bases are TGTGCCAGCAGCTTGGGTTCGGGGACAGGGGGCGTGGAGACCCAGTACTTC.